The subject of this entry is one T cell receptor beta chain. A roughly 200 ng quantity of DNA, 32,000 or so T cell genomes, went into the sorted-subset replicate PCRs. This table comes from immunoSEQ multiplex PCR, and its TCRdb copy is limited to in-frame clones, with some not included. The top ten clones hold 1.5% to 2% of a sample with some 680,000 clones, around four fifths of them seen once. The data were obtained in a study of shared clonotypes between healthy human individuals. HIV-negative, healthy adults without recent acute infections or vaccinations were the donors. Donors comprised only Caucasian adults living in Nashville, Tennessee. The germline V gene has CDR1 SGHRS and CDR2 YFSETQ. With 5 bases removed from V and 6 bases from J, the gap between germline ends came to 8 bases. The CDR3 contains 11 residues.

The clonotype originates from a woman aged 30 to 39 in good health. J is TRBJ1-2 and V is TRBV5-1; D is undetermined. Sample: memory CD4+ T cells sorted from blood. Subset noted: CD45RA-negative fraction. The CDR3 region is CASRATHGYTF. The DNA for the CDR3 is TGCGCCAGCAGGGCTACCCATGGCTACACCTTC.